The 18 T cell receptor beta chains reported below all come from one sample, sequenced in a study of T cell repertoires in cytomegalovirus infection. TCRdb reprocessed the reads via MiXCR and lists one record per CDR3 protein. The table lists tens of thousands of distinct CDR3 sequences, about 18% of them singletons. These receptors lack a known antigen. The starting material was CD8+ T cells from cultured PBMCs, obtained from culture after CMV antigen stimulation. These receptor sequences come from a human donor in good health (CMV status not recorded). Some clones in this sample may be carry-over from other donors' samples.

The V call is TRBV9, the J call TRBJ2-1, with 14 nucleotides matching TRBD2. The V gene's germline CDR1 is SGDLS and CDR2 YYNGEE. This CDR3 comprises 23 residues. The V and J ends lost 4 bases and 1 base, in that order; junction bases with no gene match: 22. CDR3 coding DNA: TGTGCCAGCAGCACTCCTTTCACCGGGACTAGCGGGAGAAGCGGACTATCCTACAATGAGCAGTTCTTC. Translation: CASSTPFTGTSGRSGLSYNEQFF.

This clonotype was observed a handful of times. The rearrangement uses TRBV19 and TRBJ2-2, with TRBD1 matching over 7 bases. Trimming at V came to 10 bases and at J to 4 bases, leaving 6 bases not matched to a gene. Germline CDR1 and CDR2: LNHDA and SQIVND (reference sequence). The CDR3 length is 13 residues. CDR3 coding DNA: TGTGCCATTAACTCAGGGGGCACCGGGGAGCTGTTTTTT. Protein sequence: CAINSGGTGELFF.

The chain has TRBV5-6 and TRBJ2-7; maybe TRBD1 (7 bases). CDR1 and CDR2 (germline): SGHDT, YYEEEE. The CDR3 is 13 residues long. V lost 5 bases and J lost 2, with 11 bases in between. The CDR3 DNA reads TGTGCCAGCAGTCCAGGGGGGACCTACGAGCAGTACTTC. Encoded protein: CASSPGGTYEQYF.

This clonotype was detected many times. J is TRBJ1-1 and V is TRBV11-2; 8 bases are shared with TRBD1. V lost 5 bases and J lost 6; bases outside the gene matches: 11. The CDR3 has 15 residues. CDR1 is SGHAT, CDR2 FQNNGV, per germline. In DNA, the CDR3 is TGTGCCAGCAGCCCAATAGGGACAGGTAGACCTGAAGCTTTCTTT. Amino acid sequence: CASSPIGTGRPEAFF.

The rearrangement uses TRBV7-2 and TRBJ2-3; 11 positions match TRBD2. The V gene end was trimmed by 2 bases and the J gene end by 0 bases; junction bases not matched to a gene: 13. There are 20 residues in the CDR3. Germline values: CDR1 SGHTA, CDR2 FQGNSA. The CDR3 is CASSLHWLAGGDSSTDTQYF. In nucleotides, the CDR3 is TGTGCCAGCAGCTTACATTGGCTAGCGGGGGGCGACTCTAGCACAGATACGCAGTATTTT.

The V and J genes are TRBV7-2 and TRBJ2-7, with a tentative D call TRBD2 (7 bases). CDR3 length: 16 residues. Germline CDR1 and CDR2: SGHTA and FQGNSA. Trimming left V 1 base short and J 2 bases short, with 15 bases between. The CDR3 region has the DNA TGTGCCAGCAGCTTAGTGGGGGCGGGAGACCCCTACGAGCAGTACTTC. It translates to CASSLVGAGDPYEQYF. The full variable domain, completed using reference TRBV7-2 and TRBJ2-7, is GAGVSQSPSNKVTEKGKDVELRCDPISGHTALYWYRQSLGQGLEFLIYFQGNSAPDKSGLPSDRFSAERTGGSVSTLTIQRTQQEDSAVYLCASSLVGAGDPYEQYFGPGTRLTVT.

This clonotype has just a few counts. V gene TRBV11-2 combines with J gene TRBJ2-7; D uncertain. This CDR3 spans 14 amino acids. Germline V gene data show CDR1 as SGHAT and CDR2 as FQNNGV. Trimming stripped 5 bases from V and 0 bases from J, with 11 bases between. CDR3 residues: CASSPDVFSYEQYF. CDR3 coding DNA: TGTGCCAGCAGCCCCGACGTATTCTCCTACGAGCAGTACTTC. Using reference TRBV11-2 and TRBJ2-7 for the parts outside the CDR3, the full variable domain is EAGVAQSPRYKIIEKRQSVAFWCNPISGHATLYWYQQILGQGPKLLIQFQNNGVVDDSQLPKDRFSAERLKGVDSTLKIQPAKLEDSAVYLCASSPDVFSYEQYFGPGTRLTVT.

This clonotype was observed a handful of times. The chain employs TRBV10-3 and TRBJ2-1, with a weak D call TRBD1 (5 bases). The CDR3 spans 15 residues. Between the trimmed V and J ends, which lost 0 bases and 5 bases, there was a span of 11 bases. Germline V gene lookup returns CDR1 ENHRY and CDR2 SYGVKD. CDR3: CAISESTGANNEQFF. CDR3 in DNA: TGTGCCATCAGTGAGTCTACAGGAGCCAACAATGAGCAGTTCTTC.

This clonotype was recorded a few times. In nucleotides, the CDR3 is TGTGCCAGCAGTTTATCTACCGGGAATGAAAAACTGTTTTTT. Protein: CASSLSTGNEKLFF. The chain is built from TRBV27 and TRBJ1-4; D is unresolved. The CDR3 has 14 residues. Germline V lookup: CDR1 MNHEY, CDR2 SMNVEV (reference sequence). Trimming removed 0 bases at V and 5 bases at J, with 7 bases between.

This clonotype was detected only a few times. V and J are TRBV7-9 and TRBJ1-5, with 8 bases that match TRBD1. The germline gives CDR1 SEHNR, CDR2 FQNEAQ (reference sequence). V shed 5 bases, J shed 6 bases, and the junction held 12 bases outside the gene matches. This CDR3 contains 16 residues. The CDR3 coding sequence is TGTGCCAGCAGCATAGGAAGGACAGGGCAGGGTCAGCCCCAGCATTTT. Its translation: CASSIGRTGQGQPQHF.

This clonotype was detected a few times. The chain couples TRBV7-9 to TRBJ1-1; maybe TRBD1 (5 bases). V lost 7 bases, J lost 5 bases, and 14 bases lay in between. Germline V CDR1 and CDR2: SEHNR, FQNEAQ (reference sequence). The CDR3 is 13 residues long. The CDR3 is CASNSGVGTEAFF. The CDR3 bases are TGTGCCAGCAACTCGGGGGTTGGGACTGAAGCTTTCTTT.

The chain is built from TRBV7-2 and TRBJ2-1; D is undetermined. The ends were cut back, 1 base at V and 9 bases at J, with 7 bases in the middle. The CDR3 totals 12 residues. In germline, CDR1 is SGHTA, CDR2 FQGNSA. The CDR3 is CASSLGTVEQFF. The DNA for the CDR3 is TGTGCCAGCAGCTTAGGTACTGTTGAGCAGTTCTTC. Supplemented by reference TRBV7-2 and TRBJ2-1, the full variable domain reads GAGVSQSPSNKVTEKGKDVELRCDPISGHTALYWYRQSLGQGLEFLIYFQGNSAPDKSGLPSDRFSAERTGGSVSTLTIQRTQQEDSAVYLCASSLGTVEQFFGPGTRLTVL.

With respect to this clonotype: One end of the junction is discordant with germline, which a read error may explain. The V call is TRBV27, the J call TRBJ2-7; no firm D call. Per germline, CDR1 MNHEY and CDR2 SMNVEV (reference sequence). The CDR3 is made up of 14 amino acids. CDR3: CDSSQSTNSYEQYF. CDR3 in DNA: TGTGACAGCAGTCAATCGACAAATTCCTACGAGCAGTACTTC.

This clonotype was seen a handful of times. The chain uses TRBV27 and TRBJ2-3; D unclear. V dropped 1 base and J dropped 6 bases, with 2 bases sitting between them. The CDR3 totals 11 residues. CDR1 and CDR2 from the germline V gene are MNHEY and SMNVEV (reference sequence). CDR3 region: CASSLFDTQYF. The CDR3 region has the DNA TGTGCCAGCAGTTTATTCGATACGCAGTATTTT.

In this sample, this clonotype turned up a few times. The J gene is TRBJ2-1, the V gene TRBV6-8; maybe TRBD2 (6 bases). Trimming took 5 bases from V and 2 from J, leaving 10 bases between them. Germline CDR1 reads MNHGY; CDR2 reads SAAAGT. The CDR3 consists of 14 residues. The CDR3 DNA reads TGTGCCAGCAGTAAGGCGGGGCCCTACAATGAGCAGTTCTTC. The encoded protein is CASSKAGPYNEQFF.

This clonotype was found a few times. The rearrangement links TRBV7-9 to TRBJ1-1; possible D gene TRBD1, 5 bases. CDR1 is SEHNR and CDR2 is FQNEAQ in the germline V gene (reference sequence). Trimming stripped 4 bases from V and 5 bases from J, with 20 bases between. CDR3 size: 16 residues. In DNA, the CDR3 is TGTGCCAGCAGCTCCTCGGGGCGGCAGGAGAGGACTGAAGCTTTCTTT. Its protein is CASSSSGRQERTEAFF.

The chain links TRBV29-1 to TRBJ2-1; D is possibly TRBD1 or TRBD2 (5 bases each). CDR1 is SQVTM, CDR2 ANQGSEA, per germline. There are 15 residues in the CDR3. V was shortened by 4 bases and J by 2 bases, with 15 bases between the two germline ends. The CDR3 spells CSVVGDGFTYNEQFF. Written as DNA, the CDR3 is TGCAGCGTTGTTGGGGACGGTTTTACCTACAATGAGCAGTTCTTC.

The CDR3 sequence: CASSVDRPLYGYTF. The CDR3 nucleotides are TGTGCCAGCAGCGTCGACAGACCTCTATATGGCTACACCTTC. The chain carries TRBV7-4 and TRBJ1-2; D might be TRBD1 (5 bases). The CDR3 has 14 amino acids. Germline CDR1 reads SGHVT; CDR2 reads SQSDAQ. V gave up 5 bases and J gave up 5 bases, with 15 bases separating them.